This T cell receptor (beta chain) was sequenced for a study of cytomegalovirus exposure and HLA in healthy donors. Germline V gene lookup returns CDR1 SGHRS and CDR2 YFSETQ. V dropped 0 bases and J dropped 3 bases, with 7 bases sitting between them. The CDR3 contains 13 residues. The PCR contained 60 Vbeta and 13 Jbeta primers. Assay used: immunoSEQ multiplex PCR; TCRdb lists only in-frame clones, some missing. The sample carries about 120,000 clones, about a sixth recorded once. This receptor was obtained from a female donor in good health and CMV-seropositive. Sequencing was carried out using PBMCs. The V call is TRBV5-1, the J call TRBJ2-7; maybe TRBD2 (6 bases). CDR3 in DNA: TGCGCCAGCAGCTTGGGGGGGGACTACGAGCAGTACTTC. Its protein product is CASSLGGDYEQYF.